Following are 14 T cell receptor beta chains from one sample sequenced in a study of identical twins. TCRdb reanalysed the 5' RACE reads using MiXCR and keeps one entry per CDR3 protein. The repertoire includes 1.5 million to 2 million distinct CDR3 sequences, about 31% of them detected once, and 0.27% sits in the top ten. Sequencing was performed on cord blood. Receptors originate from a newborn girl in good health.

This clonotype was detected a few times. CDR3 sequence (DNA): TGTGCCAGCAGTATGACAGGGAGGCGGGTATCTGGCTACACCTTC. Translated: CASSMTGRRVSGYTF. This chain connects TRBV27 to TRBJ1-2; 7 bases line up with TRBD1. CDR1 is MNHEY, CDR2 SMNVEV, per germline (reference sequence). The CDR3 length is 15 residues. The V and J ends lost 5 bases and 7 bases, in that order; junction bases with no gene match: 13.

The chain is built from TRBV5-1 and TRBJ2-5, with a tentative D call TRBD1 (6 bases). Germline assignment: CDR1 SGHRS and CDR2 YFSETQ. V gave up 8 bases and J gave up 11 bases, with 22 bases separating them. The CDR3 contains 13 residues. The chain's CDR3 is CASGLRGTNEQYF. Here the CDR3 DNA reads TGCGCCAGTGGGCTCAGGGGAACCAATGAGCAGTACTTC. The full variable domain, in which reference TRBV5-1 and TRBJ2-5 provide the parts outside the CDR3, is KAGVTQTPRYLIKTRGQQVTLSCSPISGHRSVSWYQQTPGQGLQFLFEYFSETQRNKGNFPGRFSGRQFSNSRSEMNVSTLELGDSALYLCASGLRGTNEQYFGPGTRLLVL.

This clonotype has only a few counts. The rearrangement uses TRBV13 and TRBJ1-5; D unclear. Germline V gene lookup returns CDR1 PRHDT and CDR2 FYEKMQ (reference sequence). Trimming shortened V by 3 bases and J by 7 bases, and 7 bases separated the two germline ends. The CDR3 spans 12 residues. This chain's CDR3 is CASSLGWQPQHF. The CDR3 nucleotides read TGTGCCAGCAGCTTGGGATGGCAGCCCCAGCATTTT.

This clonotype showed up just a few times. The chain couples TRBV27 to TRBJ2-7, with 10 nucleotides matching TRBD2. Trimming removed 1 base from V and 2 bases from J; junction bases left unmatched: 8. Germline V gene sequence: CDR1 MNHEY, CDR2 SMNVEV (reference sequence). The CDR3 runs 17 residues. Here the CDR3 reads CASSLLGGLAGAYEQYF. For the CDR3, the DNA is TGTGCCAGCAGTTTATTGGGGGGGCTAGCGGGAGCCTACGAGCAGTACTTC.

In its sample, this clonotype was seen a few times. This rearrangement joins TRBV20-1 to TRBJ2-7, with D possibly matching TRBD1 (6 bases). Trimming took 1 base from V and 0 from J, leaving 16 bases between them. CDR1 and CDR2 (germline): DFQATT, SNEGSKA (reference sequence). CDR3 length: 16 amino acids. In DNA, the CDR3 is TGCAGTGCTAGAGTACTAACTGACAGGTACTCCTACGAGCAGTACTTC. The encoded protein is CSARVLTDRYSYEQYF.

The rearrangement uses TRBV25-1 and TRBJ2-7, with D possibly being TRBD1 (6 bases). Trimming left V 4 bases short and J 1 base short, with 17 bases between. This CDR3 comprises 16 residues. Germline V lookup: CDR1 MGHDK, CDR2 SYGVNS. The CDR3 loop reads CASSGRNRDGSYEQYF. In nucleotides, the CDR3 is TGTGCCAGCAGTGGCCGCAACAGGGACGGTTCCTACGAGCAGTACTTC.

There are a few counts of this clonotype. The V gene is TRBV16, the J gene TRBJ1-2, with D perhaps TRBD1 (6 bases). The CDR3 covers 15 residues. Trimming cost V 5 bases and J 1 base, with 14 bases left between them. The V gene's germline CDR1 is KGHSY and CDR2 FQNENV. The CDR3 loop reads CASSKKQGLNYGYTF. In nucleotides, the CDR3 is TGTGCCAGCAGCAAGAAACAGGGTCTTAACTATGGCTACACCTTC.

This clonotype showed up just a few times. This chain links TRBV13 with TRBJ2-3, with 10 bases that match TRBD2. Germline-derived CDR1 and CDR2 are PRHDT and FYEKMQ (reference sequence). V was pared by 1 base and J by 2 bases, with 3 bases of the junction left unmatched. CDR3 length: 16 amino acids. CDR3 DNA: TGTGCCAGCAGCTTAGCAGCGGGGGGGATCACAGATACGCAGTATTTT. Its protein product is CASSLAAGGITDTQYF.

This clonotype was detected only a few times. The chain joins TRBV7-9 to TRBJ1-6; D unclear. Trimming took off 2 bases at V and 10 bases at J, with 9 bases between the two ends. Per the germline V gene, CDR1 is SEHNR and CDR2 is FQNEAQ (reference sequence). The CDR3 has 13 amino acids. The DNA for the CDR3 is TGTGCCAGCAGCTTATTAAGGGAATCACCCCTCCACTTT. This gives the protein CASSLLRESPLHF.

J is TRBJ1-1 and V is TRBV7-8; a weak D match, TRBD1 (5 bases). The CDR3 consists of 17 residues. Germline V gene sequence: CDR1 SGHVS, CDR2 FQNEAQ. V dropped 5 bases and J dropped 0 bases, with 19 bases sitting between them. CDR3 coding DNA: TGTGCCAGCAGCAGACCCACCGGGACTTACGTGAACACTGAAGCTTTCTTT. Translating it yields CASSRPTGTYVNTEAFF.

This clonotype was detected a few times. CDR3 loop: CASSLPPLRSGTDTQYF. CDR3 nucleotide sequence: TGTGCCAGCAGCTTACCCCCACTCCGGTCGGGCACAGATACGCAGTATTTT. This sequence joins TRBV11-2 and TRBJ2-3; D is unresolved. The CDR3 is made up of 17 amino acids. V was cut by 2 bases and J by 1 base, with 16 bases left in between. CDR1 is SGHAT and CDR2 is FQNNGV in the germline V gene.

This clonotype was seen repeatedly, ten times or more. V is TRBV10-3 and J is TRBJ2-3; D tentatively reads TRBD1 or TRBD2 (5 bases each). The CDR3 totals 16 residues. V was clipped by 8 bases and J by 2 bases, with 20 bases between them. CDR1 and CDR2 (germline): ENHRY, SYGVKD. The DNA for the CDR3 is TGTGCCATCGGGGGTCGGCAACGCACGCACACAGATACGCAGTATTTT. Encoded protein: CAIGGRQRTHTDTQYF.

The rearrangement links TRBV7-2 to TRBJ2-7; D ambiguous. The J call could be wrong; TRBJ2-5 is a better fit for the DNA end. This CDR3 is built from 14 residues. CDR1 and CDR2 (germline): SGHTA, FQGNSA. CDR3 bases: TGTGCCAGCAGCTTAATGGGTCAGAAGGAGACCCAGTACTTC. It encodes CASSLMGQKETQYF.

The rearrangement links TRBV7-2 to TRBJ2-4; D perhaps matches TRBD2 (7 bases). Near its end, the DNA agrees better with TRBJ2-7, so the J call may be wrong. CDR1 and CDR2 from the germline V gene are SGHTA and FQGNSA. The CDR3 loop spans 14 amino acids. CDR3 in amino acids: CASSWTGGQPEQYF. Here the CDR3 DNA reads TGTGCCAGCAGCTGGACGGGGGGCCAGCCCGAGCAGTACTTC.